This TCR beta chain came from a study of cytomegalovirus exposure and HLA in healthy donors. The PCR employed 60 Vbeta primers together with 13 Jbeta primers. In the study's own analysis: Later, an analysis found around 77 million unique TCR beta chains, and roughly 10 million of these were shared. Clones were sequenced by immunoSEQ multiplex PCR, and TCRdb holds only the in-frame ones, with some missing. V and J calls and clone size follow that table, whereas D and trimming were derived from the DNA. The sample includes about 130,000 clones, around four fifths of them seen just once. Per germline, CDR1 MDHEN and CDR2 SYDVKM. V shed 1 base, J shed 7 bases, and the junction held 7 bases outside the gene matches. This CDR3 contains 16 residues. Study results and caveats: The study carried out a later analysis of TCR beta sequences. It associated approximately 15,000 of them with specific HLA alleles at a false discovery rate of 0.05.

All donors participated as healthy donors of bone marrow. Worth noting for this clone: Its antigen is as yet unknown.

Sequences were obtained from PBMCs. The chain has TRBV28 and TRBJ1-6, with TRBD1 matching over 7 bases. The sequence derives from a male donor in good health and CMV-seropositive. The CDR3 DNA reads TGTGCCAGCAGTTTATTGAGGGGGACAGCAAATTCACCCCTCCACTTT. This translates into CASSLLRGTANSPLHF.